This T cell receptor beta chain emerged from a study of T-cell memory formation after mild COVID-19. Study information: TCR clusters were largely donor specific. Notes on the study in general: Prior to infection, memory already included some responding clones, suggesting cross-reactive memory joined.

In its sample, this clonotype was seen a few times. Its antigen remains unknown. TCR alpha and TCR beta cDNA libraries carrying sample barcodes and UMIs were produced by 5'RACE using constant-segment primers. A single record per CDR3 protein comes from TCRdb applying MiXCR to the 5' RACE reads. The sample yields nearly 110,000 distinct CDR3 sequences, 9.5% to 15% seen once. CDR1 and CDR2 from the germline V gene are SGHDT and YYEEEE. The V and J ends lost 4 bases and 1 base respectively, with 12 bases between them. The CDR3 is made up of 14 amino acids. The chain employs TRBV5-6 and TRBJ2-7; D ambiguous. The specimen was PBMCs or a T cell subset sorted from them (not recorded which). The receptor comes from an adult woman who had mild COVID-19 (a few samples of this study predate the infection). Cell type and time point are not known. CDR3 region: CASSLDPSSYEQYF. As DNA, the CDR3 is TGTGCCAGCAGCCTCGACCCTTCTTCCTACGAGCAGTACTTC.